A single sample is the source of the 23 T cell receptor beta chains below, sequenced in a study of regulatory T cells in long-lasting Graves disease. The time point here: newly diagnosed GD, antithyroid drugs for less than 3 months. Scientists built the TCR library using RNA that was extracted from PBMCs. iRepertoire HTBI primers and Arm-PCR of CDR3 regions built TCR beta libraries. Each CDR3 protein gets one entry after TCRdb re-called the multiplex PCR reads with MiXCR. Altogether around 500,000 distinct CDR3 sequences are present, around 16% being singletons, with the ten largest covering roughly 25%. These data were also reused for a study on T cells in Graves' hyperthyroidism and ophthalmopathy.

Source: peripheral blood mononuclear cells (PBMCs), taken at new diagnosis, from a patient treated with antithyroid drugs. These receptors all come from a woman aged 35 to 60 with Graves disease.

This clonotype has only a few counts. The CDR3 reads CSARAVGETNEKLFF. The CDR3 nucleotides read TGCAGTGCTAGAGCAGTAGGGGAAACTAATGAAAAACTGTTTTTT. The chain employs TRBV20-1 and TRBJ1-4; possible D gene TRBD1, 5 bases. Looked up from germline, CDR1 is DFQATT and CDR2 is SNEGSKA (reference sequence). With 1 base removed from V and 1 base from J, the gap between germline ends came to 10 bases. The CDR3 has 15 residues.

This clonotype was observed at least ten times. This chain uses TRBV11-2 with TRBJ2-1; D might be TRBD2 (5 bases). The CDR3 sequence is 17 residues long. V was trimmed by 0 bases and J by 2 bases, leaving 14 bases between them. Germline V CDR1 and CDR2: SGHAT, FQNNGV. Here the CDR3 DNA reads TGTGCCAGCAGCTTAGAAGGGCTAGCCGGGCCCTACAATGAGCAGTTCTTC. Amino acid sequence: CASSLEGLAGPYNEQFF. The full variable domain, with the rest looked up from reference TRBV11-2 and TRBJ2-1, is EAGVAQSPRYKIIEKRQSVAFWCNPISGHATLYWYQQILGQGPKLLIQFQNNGVVDDSQLPKDRFSAERLKGVDSTLKIQPAKLEDSAVYLCASSLEGLAGPYNEQFFGPGTRLTVL.

This clonotype was detected ten times or more. The chain couples TRBV11-2 to TRBJ1-4, with D unclear. The CDR3 has 15 residues. Trimming pared 0 bases from V and 7 bases from J, leaving 12 bases between. Germline V gives CDR1 SGHAT, CDR2 FQNNGV. DNA for the CDR3: TGTGCCAGCAGCTTAGAAGGGCACCCCGGTGAAAAACTGTTTTTT. Amino acids: CASSLEGHPGEKLFF.

This clonotype was recorded many times. The rearrangement uses TRBV2 and TRBJ2-7; 10 bases agree with TRBD2. CDR3 length: 14 residues. V shed 6 bases, J shed 11 bases, and the junction held 13 bases outside the gene matches. Per the germline V gene, CDR1 is SNHLY and CDR2 is FYNNEI. CDR3 amino acids: CASRGGAGGPVEYF. CDR3 bases: TGTGCCAGCAGGGGAGGAGCGGGGGGGCCAGTGGAGTACTTC.

There are many counts of this clonotype. The rearrangement joins TRBV6-1 to TRBJ1-1; D may be TRBD1 (6 bases). V gave up 6 bases and J gave up 0 bases, with 20 bases separating them. CDR3 length: 17 amino acids. The germline gives CDR1 MNHNS, CDR2 SASEGT. The chain's CDR3 is CASRRISTGLMNTEAFF. The CDR3 coding sequence is TGTGCCAGCAGACGGATTTCTACAGGGCTAATGAACACTGAAGCTTTCTTT.

This sequence joins TRBV6-1 and TRBJ2-3; D possibly corresponds to TRBD2 (6 bases). Germline CDR1 and CDR2: MNHNS and SASEGT. The CDR3 loop spans 16 amino acids. The V end lost 6 bases, the J end lost 0 bases, and 16 bases lay between the germline ends. The CDR3 DNA reads as TGTGCCAGCAGCTTTTCCGGGACTCGGAGCACAGATACGCAGTATTTT. It specifies CASSFSGTRSTDTQYF.

The V gene is TRBV19, the J gene TRBJ2-5; D unclear. Germline V gene data show CDR1 as LNHDA and CDR2 as SQIVND (reference sequence). The CDR3 is made up of 13 amino acids. With 3 bases removed from V and 5 bases from J, the gap between germline ends came to 10 bases. CDR3 loop: CASSILDMETQYF. The CDR3 DNA sequence: TGTGCCAGTAGTATTCTAGATATGGAGACCCAGTACTTC.

A few counts support this clonotype. The chain recombines TRBV13 with TRBJ2-1; 10 bases map to TRBD1. The CDR3 loop spans 15 amino acids. The V gene's germline CDR1 is PRHDT and CDR2 FYEKMQ (reference sequence). V shed 5 bases, J shed 8 bases, and the junction held 9 bases outside the gene matches. CDR3 nucleotides: TGTGCCAGCAGCCTTCGGACAGGGGGGCAACATGAGCAGTTCTTC. Encoded protein: CASSLRTGGQHEQFF.

This clonotype occurred a few times. V is TRBV5-1 and J is TRBJ1-3; 7 bases match TRBD1. The germline V gene encodes CDR1 SGHRS and CDR2 YFSETQ. The CDR3 extends over 16 amino acids. Trimming cost V 4 bases and J 0 bases; bases outside gene matches: 7. The chain's CDR3 is CASSTDRSSSGNTIYF. CDR3 nucleotides: TGCGCCAGCAGCACGGACAGGAGTAGCTCTGGAAACACCATATATTTT.

This clonotype was picked up many times. The CDR3 protein is CASSSPAPYNEQFF. The DNA of the CDR3 is TGTGCCAGCAGCTCCCCTGCCCCGTACAATGAGCAGTTCTTC. The chain carries TRBV7-2 and TRBJ2-1; D uncertain. This CDR3 is built from 14 residues. With 4 bases removed from V and 4 bases from J, the gap between germline ends came to 11 bases. CDR1 is SGHTA, CDR2 FQGNSA, per germline.

This clonotype showed up many times. The rearrangement uses TRBV15 and TRBJ2-1; D perhaps matches TRBD1 (6 bases). The length of the CDR3 is 14 residues. Trimming stripped 9 bases from V and 0 bases from J, with 12 bases between. Germline V gene lookup returns CDR1 LNHNV and CDR2 YYDKDF (reference sequence). For the CDR3, the DNA is TGTGCCACTACTCGGGACATCTCCTACAATGAGCAGTTCTTC. It is translated as CATTRDISYNEQFF.

This clonotype came up many times. The rearrangement links TRBV11-3 to TRBJ2-5, with D possibly being TRBD1 (5 bases). The CDR3 totals 15 residues. The germline gives CDR1 SGHNT, CDR2 YENEEA. With 1 base removed from V and 4 bases from J, the gap between germline ends came to 13 bases. CDR3 sequence: CASSLGSWGGETQYF. For the CDR3, the DNA is TGTGCCAGCAGCTTAGGGTCATGGGGCGGAGAGACCCAGTACTTC.

The chain combines TRBV7-7 with TRBJ1-4; TRBD1 agrees at 7 bases. From germline, CDR1 is SSHAT and CDR2 FNYEAQ (reference sequence). V lost 6 bases to trimming and J lost 0 bases; unmatched junction nucleotides: 13. CDR3 length: 18 amino acids. This CDR3 is CASSHVPGQLATNEKLFF. DNA for the CDR3: TGTGCCAGCAGTCACGTCCCGGGACAGCTAGCAACTAATGAAAAACTGTTTTTT.

This clonotype was seen at least ten times. The chain is built from TRBV6-1 and TRBJ2-3; TRBD2 might be the D (7 bases). V lost 6 bases, J lost 4 bases, and 14 bases lay in between. The V gene's germline CDR1 is MNHNS and CDR2 SASEGT. The CDR3 totals 14 residues. The CDR3 DNA reads as TGTGCCAGCAGCCGAGGGGGGGGCTCAGATACGCAGTATTTT. Its protein is CASSRGGGSDTQYF.

This clonotype was detected ten times or more. The chain carries TRBV11-3 and TRBJ2-3; 12 bases match TRBD2. This CDR3 is built from 16 residues. With V trimmed by 4 bases and J by 6 bases, 8 bases remained unmatched. From germline, CDR1 is SGHNT and CDR2 YENEEA. The CDR3 region is CASSSPSGGAGDTQYF. DNA for the CDR3: TGTGCCAGCAGCTCACCTAGCGGGGGGGCCGGGGATACGCAGTATTTT.

The sample holds many counts of this clonotype. The chain combines TRBV5-1 with TRBJ2-1; D may correspond to TRBD1 or TRBD2 (5 bases each). V gave up 3 bases and J gave up 9 bases, with 10 bases separating them. Germline V gene lookup returns CDR1 SGHRS and CDR2 YFSETQ. This CDR3 contains 12 residues. The CDR3 DNA reads as TGCGCCAGCAGCTGGGACCTACCTGAGCAGTTCTTC. This gives the protein CASSWDLPEQFF.

This clonotype appeared many times. The chain couples TRBV3-1 to TRBJ2-2; D ambiguous. V gave up 3 bases and J gave up 0 bases, with 8 bases separating them. This CDR3 is 15 amino acids long. Looked up from germline, CDR1 is LGHDT and CDR2 is YNNKEL (reference sequence). CDR3 in DNA: TGTGCCAGCAGCCACCTACTTACGAACACCGGGGAGCTGTTTTTT. Its protein is CASSHLLTNTGELFF.

This clonotype was seen many times. This chain connects TRBV3-1 to TRBJ2-4; possibly TRBD1 for D (5 bases). Between the trimmed V and J ends, which lost 1 base and 6 bases, there was a span of 13 bases. The CDR3 totals 15 residues. Germline V lookup: CDR1 LGHDT, CDR2 YNNKEL (reference sequence). The DNA for the CDR3 is TGTGCCAGCAGCCAAGTAGGGGTGGGGCTAAACATTCAGTACTTC. It encodes CASSQVGVGLNIQYF.

This clonotype has ten or more counts. At one of its ends the junction is not consistent with the germline gene, which may arise from a read error. This chain uses TRBV6-1 with TRBJ1-1; D call uncertain. Looked up from germline, CDR1 is MNHNS and CDR2 is SASEGT. This CDR3 is 11 amino acids long. The CDR3 loop reads CASRSGLSVVF. In DNA form, the CDR3 reads TGTGCCAGCAGGAGCGGGTTGAGCGTGGTCTTT.

This clonotype was recorded at least ten times. The chain uses TRBV4-2 and TRBJ2-7, with TRBD2 matching 7 bases. From germline, CDR1 is LGHNA and CDR2 YNFKEQ. V trimming: 0 bases; J trimming: 0 bases; junction bases outside the gene matches: 2. The CDR3 sequence is 15 residues long. CDR3: CASSQEAGSSYEQYF. CDR3 nucleotide sequence: TGTGCCAGCAGCCAAGAAGCGGGGAGCTCCTACGAGCAGTACTTC.

This clonotype has a count of ten or more. The rearrangement uses TRBV2 and TRBJ1-1; D not certain. The CDR3 runs 14 residues. V was clipped by 1 base and J by 2 bases, with 8 bases between them. Germline-derived CDR1 and CDR2 are SNHLY and FYNNEI. CDR3 amino acids: CASSEGADNTEAFF. The CDR3 DNA sequence: TGTGCCAGCAGTGAAGGGGCGGATAACACTGAAGCTTTCTTT.

In this sample, this clonotype turned up many times. V is TRBV7-8 and J is TRBJ1-2; the match to TRBD1 covers 10 bases. This CDR3 has 15 amino acids. Germline CDR1 and CDR2: SGHVS and FQNEAQ. V gave up 5 bases and J gave up 2 bases; unmatched junction bases: 5. CDR3 amino acids: CASSLTGQGNYGYTF. The CDR3 DNA reads as TGTGCCAGCAGCCTAACGGGACAGGGGAACTATGGCTACACCTTC.

The gene calls are TRBV20-1 and TRBJ1-1; D unclear. Germline V gene lookup returns CDR1 DFQATT and CDR2 SNEGSKA (reference sequence). CDR3 length equals 13 residues. V shed 1 base and J shed 7 bases, with 13 bases lying between them. This chain's CDR3 is CSARVSAEGEAFF. CDR3 nucleotide sequence: TGCAGTGCTAGAGTTTCAGCGGAGGGTGAAGCTTTCTTT.